A single sample gave rise to the 7 T cell receptor beta chains below, sequenced in a study of blood T cell repertoires in COVID-19. The repertoire was sequenced with immunoSEQ multiplex PCR; TCRdb's copy has only in-frame clones and lacks some. The table lists about 14,000 clones, around 83% of them singletons. What was sequenced was peripheral blood. These receptors all stem from a man aged 45 to 65 with active COVID-19.

This clone was seen only once. The chain combines TRBV7-9 with TRBJ2-2; TRBD2 agrees at 9 bases. The CDR3 is 15 residues long. V lost 1 base to trimming and J lost 6 bases; unmatched junction nucleotides: 3. Germline loops: CDR1 SEHNR, CDR2 FQNEAQ (reference sequence). The CDR3 region is CASSLGLAGSGELFF. The CDR3 DNA sequence: TGTGCCAGCAGCTTAGGGCTAGCGGGATCCGGGGAGCTGTTTTTT.

This chain connects TRBV5-1 to TRBJ2-2, with a possible D match to TRBD2 (5 bases). Trimming removed 4 bases from V and 6 bases from J, with 16 bases in between. Germline loops: CDR1 SGHRS, CDR2 YFSETQ. The CDR3 contains 15 residues. The CDR3 DNA reads as TGCGCCAGCAGCCCAATCTGGGAGAGCCCCGGGGAGCTGTTTTTT. Amino acid sequence: CASSPIWESPGELFF. Using reference TRBV5-1 and TRBJ2-2 for the parts outside the CDR3, the full variable domain is KAGVTQTPRYLIKTRGQQVTLSCSPISGHRSVSWYQQTPGQGLQFLFEYFSETQRNKGNFPGRFSGRQFSNSRSEMNVSTLELGDSALYLCASSPIWESPGELFFGEGSRLTVL.

The rearrangement uses TRBV19 and TRBJ2-3, with D unclear. The ends were cut back, 5 bases at V and 0 bases at J, with 15 bases in the middle. Per germline, CDR1 LNHDA and CDR2 SQIVND (reference sequence). The CDR3 loop spans 16 amino acids. The CDR3 is CASSAPLGPSTDTQYF. For the CDR3, the DNA is TGTGCCAGTAGTGCCCCGCTTGGGCCCAGCACAGATACGCAGTATTTT.

V and J are TRBV29-1 and TRBJ1-2, with TRBD1 matching 8 bases. The CDR3 is 13 amino acids. Germline V lookup: CDR1 SQVTM, CDR2 ANQGSEA. V was pared by 3 bases and J by 7 bases, with 7 bases of the junction left unmatched. CDR3: CSVEGQGAGGYTF. The CDR3, as DNA: TGCAGCGTTGAGGGCCAGGGGGCAGGTGGCTACACCTTC.

The chain carries TRBV24-1 and TRBJ1-5; D unclear. The V and J ends lost 3 bases and 5 bases respectively, with 7 bases between them. The germline CDR1 and CDR2 sequences are KGHDR and SFDVKD. The CDR3 contains 13 residues. DNA for the CDR3: TGTGCCACCAGTGATCGCACGGATCAGCCCCAGCATTTT. Translating gives CATSDRTDQPQHF.

This clone has just one count. The V and J genes are TRBV27 and TRBJ1-1; the match to TRBD1 covers 8 bases. Germline loops: CDR1 MNHEY, CDR2 SMNVEV (reference sequence). Trimming at V came to 5 bases and at J to 5 bases, leaving 4 bases not matched to a gene. This CDR3 comprises 13 residues. The CDR3 nucleotides are TGTGCCAGCAGTGTAGGACAGGGAACTGAAGCTTTCTTT. Amino acid sequence: CASSVGQGTEAFF.

This chain connects TRBV27 to TRBJ2-7; TRBD2 matches 7 bases. This CDR3 comprises 13 residues. Germline values: CDR1 MNHEY, CDR2 SMNVEV (reference sequence). V shed 4 bases, J shed 7 bases, and the junction held 7 bases outside the gene matches. CDR3 loop: CASSSTSAGEQYF. The DNA of the CDR3 is TGTGCCAGCAGTTCAACTAGCGCTGGGGAGCAGTACTTC.